This TCR beta chain emerged from a study of T cell responses to AZD1222 COVID-19 vaccine. Findings and limits, study-wide: Most donors were white British and more were female, and clonal diversity was possibly underestimated. Spike-spanning, vaccine-associated CD4 TCRs were dominant at 160-218 and 743-854.

Measured with immunoSEQ multiplex PCR; TCRdb has only the in-frame clones, and not every one. The sample contains over 70,000 clones, 88% of which appear only once. Comment on this clone: Its antigen is unknown.

Between the trimmed V and J ends, which lost 0 bases and 3 bases, there was a span of 13 bases. This CDR3 spans 16 amino acids. CDR1 is SGDLS and CDR2 is YYNGEE in the germline V gene. The TCR comes from an adult in good health. The V call is TRBV9, the J call TRBJ2-1; D possibly matches TRBD1 or TRBD2 (6 bases each). The sequencing here drew on peripheral blood, taken on day 0 of AZD1222 vaccination. The CDR3 DNA is TGTGCCAGCAGCGTAGGGGGGGCAGGGAACTACAATGAGCAGTTCTTC. This translates into CASSVGGAGNYNEQFF.